These 16 T cell receptor beta chains were sequenced from one sample in a study of T cells in Graves' hyperthyroidism and ophthalmopathy. RNA transcripts were the template for amplifying TCR beta CDR3 regions. An initial round of RT-PCR targeting the TCR CDR3 relied on the HTBI primer set. TCRdb re-called the multiplex PCR reads with MiXCR, one entry per CDR3 protein. The profile shows some 760,000 distinct CDR3 sequences, about 15% of them singletons. What was sequenced was blood. All receptors derive from a woman between 18 and 29 years old with Graves' hyperthyroidism.

The rearrangement joins TRBV9 to TRBJ2-1; the match to TRBD2 covers 7 bases. J was trimmed by 5 bases and V by 0 bases; bases with no gene match: 8. Germline lookup yields CDR1 SGDLS and CDR2 YYNGEE. The length of the CDR3 is 16 residues. The CDR3 nucleotides are TGTGCCAGCAGCGTAGCCGGGGGGACGCCGAACAATGAGCAGTTCTTC. Translation: CASSVAGGTPNNEQFF.

This chain connects TRBV19 to TRBJ2-2, with 7 bases that match TRBD2. Germline values: CDR1 LNHDA, CDR2 SQIVND (reference sequence). This CDR3 has 14 residues. The CDR3 bases are TGTACCACGAGTCGCGGGAGTCAGGTCGGGGAGCTGTTTTTT. Encoded protein: CTTSRGSQVGELFF.

This clonotype appeared many times. V and J are TRBV20-1 and TRBJ1-2; D is ambiguous. The V gene lost 3 bases and the J gene lost 1 base, with 12 bases spanning the gap. The CDR3 runs to 14 residues. Germline CDR1 DFQATT, CDR2 SNEGSKA (reference sequence). The CDR3 loop is CSARRLGHNYGYTF. For the CDR3, the DNA is TGCAGTGCTAGGCGTTTAGGGCATAACTATGGCTACACCTTC.

In its sample, this clonotype was seen many times. The chain has TRBV2 and TRBJ2-5; D call uncertain. Trimming pared 2 bases from V and 0 bases from J, leaving 7 bases between. The CDR3 is 14 residues long. Per the germline V gene, CDR1 is SNHLY and CDR2 is FYNNEI. CDR3 nucleotide sequence: TGTGCCAGCAGTGAAAGGAGCTACCAAGAGACCCAGTACTTC. Its protein is CASSERSYQETQYF.

This clonotype was counted only a few times. The chain recombines TRBV20-1 with TRBJ2-1, with no clear D. This CDR3 region has 12 residues. V was pared by 3 bases and J by 5 bases, with 8 bases between. Germline V lookup: CDR1 DFQATT, CDR2 SNEGSKA (reference sequence). CDR3 in amino acids: CSASRKNNEQFF. DNA for the CDR3: TGCAGTGCTAGCAGAAAAAACAATGAGCAGTTCTTC.

Many counts were recorded for this clonotype. The chain recombines TRBV20-1 with TRBJ2-1; possibly TRBD1 or TRBD2 for D (5 bases each). This CDR3 has 14 amino acids. The germline V and J ends were trimmed by 3 bases and 2 bases, with 11 bases remaining between them. Germline values: CDR1 DFQATT, CDR2 SNEGSKA (reference sequence). The CDR3 DNA reads TGCAGTGCTAGGGAATCGGGGCCCTACAATGAGCAGTTCTTC. Protein sequence: CSARESGPYNEQFF.

This clonotype was picked up a small number of times. The rearrangement joins TRBV7-9 to TRBJ2-1; 11 nucleotides align to TRBD2. The germline V gene has CDR1 SEHNR and CDR2 FQNEAQ (reference sequence). This CDR3 comprises 16 residues. Germline trimming cut 10 bases from V and 0 bases from J; bases unmatched to any gene: 8. The CDR3 spells CANKPGTSGSYNEQFF. CDR3 nucleotide sequence: TGTGCCAACAAGCCCGGGACTAGCGGCTCCTACAATGAGCAGTTCTTC.

This clonotype was detected a few times. The chain is built from TRBV5-6 and TRBJ1-1; possible D gene TRBD1, 5 bases. Trimming took off 0 bases at V and 6 bases at J, with 15 bases between the two ends. The CDR3 has 15 residues. The germline CDR1 and CDR2 sequences are SGHDT and YYEEEE. The CDR3 DNA sequence: TGTGCCAGCAGCTTGGCCGGGCGGGGGAAGGCTGAAGCTTTCTTT. This sequence encodes CASSLAGRGKAEAFF. The full variable domain, its missing parts supplied by reference TRBV5-6 and TRBJ1-1, is DAGVTQSPTHLIKTRGQQVTLRCSPKSGHDTVSWYQQALGQGPQFIFQYYEEEERQRGNFPDRFSGHQFPNYSSELNVNALLLGDSALYLCASSLAGRGKAEAFFGQGTRLTVV.

V gene TRBV7-9 combines with J gene TRBJ1-4; D is unresolved. This CDR3 is 14 amino acids long. CDR1 SEHNR and CDR2 FQNEAQ come from the germline V gene (reference sequence). Trimming pared 5 bases from V and 5 bases from J, leaving 12 bases between. The CDR3 loop is CASSPTYPNEKLFF. The DNA of the CDR3 is TGTGCCAGCAGCCCTACTTACCCAAATGAAAAACTGTTTTTT.

In its sample, this clonotype was seen a few times. V usage is TRBV9 and J usage is TRBJ2-7; 8 nucleotides match TRBD1. V trimming: 4 bases; J trimming: 5 bases; junction bases outside the gene matches: 8. CDR3 size: 14 residues. Germline assignment: CDR1 SGDLS and CDR2 YYNGEE. CDR3 DNA: TGTGCCAGCAGCCAACGGACAGGGACCGACGAGCAGTACTTC. Amino acids: CASSQRTGTDEQYF.

This clonotype was seen only a few times. The V call is TRBV19, the J call TRBJ2-1; D is possibly TRBD1 (7 bases). V lost 3 bases to trimming and J lost 8 bases, with 23 bases between them. The CDR3 consists of 17 residues. Germline loops: CDR1 LNHDA, CDR2 SQIVND (reference sequence). The CDR3 loop reads CASSIQGRGVKVYEQFF. For the CDR3, the DNA is TGTGCCAGTAGTATTCAGGGCAGGGGGGTTAAAGTCTATGAGCAGTTCTTC.

This clonotype has ten or more counts. The genes are TRBV20-1 and TRBJ2-5, with TRBD2 identical over 10 bases. In germline, CDR1 is DFQATT, CDR2 SNEGSKA (reference sequence). The V gene end was trimmed by 5 bases and the J gene end by 5 bases; junction bases not matched to a gene: 8. The CDR3 is made up of 14 amino acids. In DNA form, the CDR3 reads TGCAGTGCTCGTTCTAGCGGGAGTTGGGAGACCCAGTACTTC. Protein sequence: CSARSSGSWETQYF.

In this sample, this clonotype turned up many times. V usage is TRBV11-2 and J usage is TRBJ1-1; D possibly corresponds to TRBD1 (5 bases). The V end was cut by 11 bases, the J end by 8 bases, with 9 bases between. CDR1 and CDR2 from the germline V gene are SGHAT and FQNNGV. CDR3 length: 9 residues. CDR3 protein: CASGREAFF. The CDR3 DNA follows: TGTGCCTCGGGACGGGAAGCTTTCTTT.

This clonotype occurred many times. The chain has TRBV6-1 and TRBJ1-1, with TRBD1 as a possible D gene (5 bases). The CDR3 has 14 amino acids. The ends were cut back, 6 bases at V and 5 bases at J, with 16 bases in the middle. Germline V gives CDR1 MNHNS, CDR2 SASEGT. The CDR3 loop reads CASRSQGPWTEAFF. In nucleotides, the CDR3 is TGTGCCAGCAGGTCCCAGGGACCGTGGACTGAAGCTTTCTTT.

This clonotype has ten or more counts. The J gene is TRBJ1-4, the V gene TRBV12-3 or TRBV12-4; D is uncertain. This CDR3 has 16 residues. Trimming shortened V by 5 bases and J by 0 bases, and 13 bases separated the two germline ends. For the CDR3, the DNA is TGTGCCAGCAGTCCCGGGAGTAGGGCAACTAATGAAAAACTGTTTTTT. Its protein is CASSPGSRATNEKLFF.

This clonotype occurred a few times. This sequence joins TRBV29-1 and TRBJ2-7; 7 bases are a match to TRBD2. Per the germline V gene, CDR1 is SQVTM and CDR2 is ANQGSEA. The junction had 13 bases not matched to a gene; V was cut back by 8 bases and J by 3 bases. The CDR3 has 14 residues. The CDR3 sequence: CSLSLGGEFYEQYF. CDR3 coding DNA: TGCAGCCTATCCCTGGGGGGGGAATTCTACGAGCAGTACTTC.